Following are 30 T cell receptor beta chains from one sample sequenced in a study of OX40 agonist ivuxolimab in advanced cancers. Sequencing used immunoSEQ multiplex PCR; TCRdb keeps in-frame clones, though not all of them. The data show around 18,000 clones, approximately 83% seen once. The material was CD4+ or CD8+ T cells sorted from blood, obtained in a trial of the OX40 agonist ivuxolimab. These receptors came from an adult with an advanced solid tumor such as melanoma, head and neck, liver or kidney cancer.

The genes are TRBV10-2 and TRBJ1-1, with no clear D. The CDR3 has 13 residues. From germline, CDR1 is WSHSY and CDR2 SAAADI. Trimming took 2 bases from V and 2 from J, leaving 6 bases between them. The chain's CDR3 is CASSENSNTEAFF. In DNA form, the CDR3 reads TGCGCCAGCAGTGAGAATTCTAACACTGAAGCTTTCTTT.

CDR3 sequence: CASSERAKNTEAFF. CDR3 DNA sequence: TGTGCCAGCAGCGAGAGGGCTAAGAACACTGAAGCTTTCTTT. The chain combines TRBV13 with TRBJ1-1; D is unclear. Germline V gene sequence: CDR1 PRHDT, CDR2 FYEKMQ (reference sequence). The CDR3 contains 14 residues. Trimming pared 5 bases from V and 1 base from J, leaving 11 bases between.

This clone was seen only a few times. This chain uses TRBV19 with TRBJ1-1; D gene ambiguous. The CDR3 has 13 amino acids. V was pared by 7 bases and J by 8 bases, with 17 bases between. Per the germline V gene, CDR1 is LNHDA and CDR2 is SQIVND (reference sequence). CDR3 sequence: CASTIVGLPEAFF. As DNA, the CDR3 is TGTGCCAGTACCATCGTGGGTCTGCCCGAAGCTTTCTTT.

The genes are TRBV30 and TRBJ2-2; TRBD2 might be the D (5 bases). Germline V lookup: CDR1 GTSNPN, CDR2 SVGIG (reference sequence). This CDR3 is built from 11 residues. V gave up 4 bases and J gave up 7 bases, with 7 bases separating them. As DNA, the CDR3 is TGTGCCTGGACCGGGGACGGGGAGCTGTTTTTT. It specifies CAWTGDGELFF.

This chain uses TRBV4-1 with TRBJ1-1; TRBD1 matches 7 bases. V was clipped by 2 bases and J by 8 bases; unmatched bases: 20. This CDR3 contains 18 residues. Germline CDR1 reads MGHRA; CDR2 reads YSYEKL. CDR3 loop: CASSQPLYEGAPEQEAFF. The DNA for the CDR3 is TGCGCCAGCAGCCAACCTTTATACGAGGGGGCCCCTGAACAAGAAGCTTTCTTT.

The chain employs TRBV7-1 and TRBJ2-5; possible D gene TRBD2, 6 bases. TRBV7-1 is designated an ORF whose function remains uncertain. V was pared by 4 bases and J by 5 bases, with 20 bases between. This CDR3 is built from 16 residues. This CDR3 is CASSLDGLAGRETQYF. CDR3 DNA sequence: TGTGCCAGCAGCTTAGATGGTCTAGCAGGGAGGGAGACCCAGTACTTC.

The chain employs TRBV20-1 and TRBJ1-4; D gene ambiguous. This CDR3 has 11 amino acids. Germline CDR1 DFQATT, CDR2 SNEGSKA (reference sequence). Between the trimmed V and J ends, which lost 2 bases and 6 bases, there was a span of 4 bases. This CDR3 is CSARYHEKLFF. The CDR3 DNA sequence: TGCAGTGCTAGATACCATGAAAAACTGTTTTTT.

The DNA for the CDR3 is TGTGCCAGCAGCTTAGATTGGGGACAGGGCTATGGCTACACCTTC. It translates to CASSLDWGQGYGYTF. The chain employs TRBV7-2 and TRBJ1-2, with 9 nucleotides matching TRBD1. The J segment lost 4 bases and the V segment lost 1 base, leaving 4 bases of the junction unmatched. Germline assignment: CDR1 SGHTA and CDR2 FQGNSA. The CDR3 extends over 15 amino acids.

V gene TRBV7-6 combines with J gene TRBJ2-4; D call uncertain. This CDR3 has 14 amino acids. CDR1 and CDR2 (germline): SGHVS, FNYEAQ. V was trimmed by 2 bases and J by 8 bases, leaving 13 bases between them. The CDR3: CASSLFTGSDIQYF. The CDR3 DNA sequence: TGTGCCAGCAGCTTATTCACGGGTTCCGACATTCAGTACTTC.

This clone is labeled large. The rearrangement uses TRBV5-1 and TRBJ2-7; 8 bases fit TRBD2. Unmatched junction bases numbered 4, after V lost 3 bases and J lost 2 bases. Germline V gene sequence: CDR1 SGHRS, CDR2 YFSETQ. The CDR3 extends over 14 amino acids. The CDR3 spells CASSSEREPYEQYF. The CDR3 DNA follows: TGCGCCAGCAGCTCCGAGCGGGAGCCCTACGAGCAGTACTTC.

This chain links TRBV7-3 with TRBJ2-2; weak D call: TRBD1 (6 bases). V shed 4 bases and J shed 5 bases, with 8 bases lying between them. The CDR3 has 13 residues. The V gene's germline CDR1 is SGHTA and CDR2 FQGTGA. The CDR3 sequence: CASSSTGTGELFF. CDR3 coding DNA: TGTGCCAGCAGCTCCACAGGGACCGGGGAGCTGTTTTTT.

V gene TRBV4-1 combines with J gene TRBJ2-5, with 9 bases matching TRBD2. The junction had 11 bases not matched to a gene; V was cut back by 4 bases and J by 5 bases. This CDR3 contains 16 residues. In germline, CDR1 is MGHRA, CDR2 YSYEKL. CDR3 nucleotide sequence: TGCGCCAGCAGCCCGGCGAGCGGGAGGATCGGCGAGACCCAGTACTTC. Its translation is CASSPASGRIGETQYF.

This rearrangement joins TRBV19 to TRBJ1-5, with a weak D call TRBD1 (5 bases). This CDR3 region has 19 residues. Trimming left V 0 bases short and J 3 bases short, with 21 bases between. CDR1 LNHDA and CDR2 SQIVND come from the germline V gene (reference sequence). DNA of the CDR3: TGTGCCAGTAGTATAGAGCTTGAGTCGTGGGGACTTCTCAATCAGCCCCAGCATTTT. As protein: CASSIELESWGLLNQPQHF.

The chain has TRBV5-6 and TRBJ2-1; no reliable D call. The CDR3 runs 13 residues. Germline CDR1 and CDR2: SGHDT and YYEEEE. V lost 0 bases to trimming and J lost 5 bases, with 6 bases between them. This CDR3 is CASSLALNNEQFF. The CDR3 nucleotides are TGTGCCAGCAGCTTGGCCCTAAACAATGAGCAGTTCTTC.

For the CDR3, the DNA is TGTGCCAGCAGCGCGACTAGCGGACCCTACAATGAGCAGTTCTTC. Translating gives CASSATSGPYNEQFF. This sequence joins TRBV9 and TRBJ2-1; TRBD2 agrees at 9 bases. This CDR3 has 15 residues. V shed 3 bases, J shed 2 bases, and the junction held 3 bases outside the gene matches. Germline loops: CDR1 SGDLS, CDR2 YYNGEE.

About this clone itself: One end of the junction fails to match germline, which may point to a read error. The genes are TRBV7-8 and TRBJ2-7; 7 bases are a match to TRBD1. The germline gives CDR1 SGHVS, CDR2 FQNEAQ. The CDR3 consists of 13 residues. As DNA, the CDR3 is TGTGCCAGCAGCGAGGGGGCCTCCTACAAGCAGTACTTC. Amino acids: CASSEGASYKQYF.

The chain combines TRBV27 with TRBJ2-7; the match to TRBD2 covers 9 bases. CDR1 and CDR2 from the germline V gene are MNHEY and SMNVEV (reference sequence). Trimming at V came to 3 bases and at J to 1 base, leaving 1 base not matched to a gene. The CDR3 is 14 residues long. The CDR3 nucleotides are TGTGCCAGCAGTTTTGCGGGAGGGTCCTACGAGCAGTACTTC. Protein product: CASSFAGGSYEQYF.

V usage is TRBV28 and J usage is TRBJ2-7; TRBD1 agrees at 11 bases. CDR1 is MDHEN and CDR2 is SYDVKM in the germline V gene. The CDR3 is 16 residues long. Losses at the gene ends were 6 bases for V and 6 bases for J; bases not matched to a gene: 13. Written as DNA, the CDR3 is TGTGCCAGCAGCTTTCCCGGGACAGGGGGTGGTCCCGAGCAGTACTTC. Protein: CASSFPGTGGGPEQYF. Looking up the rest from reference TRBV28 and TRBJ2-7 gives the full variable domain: DVKVTQSSRYLVKRTGEKVFLECVQDMDHENMFWYRQDPGLGLRLIYFSYDVKMKEKGDIPEGYSVSREKKERFSLILESASTNQTSMYLCASSFPGTGGGPEQYFGPGTRLTVT.

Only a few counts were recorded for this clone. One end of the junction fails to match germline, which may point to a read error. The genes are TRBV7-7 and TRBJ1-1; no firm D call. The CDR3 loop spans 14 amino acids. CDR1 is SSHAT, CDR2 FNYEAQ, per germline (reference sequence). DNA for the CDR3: TGTGCTAGCAGCCCGACGGATTTCAACACTGAAGCTTTCTTT. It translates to CASSPTDFNTEAFF.

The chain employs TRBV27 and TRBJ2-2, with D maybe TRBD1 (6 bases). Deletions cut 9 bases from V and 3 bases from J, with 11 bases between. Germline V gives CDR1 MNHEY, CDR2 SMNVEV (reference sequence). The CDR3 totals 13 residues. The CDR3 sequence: CASGGSHTGELFF. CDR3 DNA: TGTGCCAGTGGGGGCTCCCACACCGGGGAGCTGTTTTTT.

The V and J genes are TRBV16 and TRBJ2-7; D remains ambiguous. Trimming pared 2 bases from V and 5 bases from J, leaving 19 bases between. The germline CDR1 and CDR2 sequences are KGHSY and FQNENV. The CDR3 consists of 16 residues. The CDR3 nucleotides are TGTGCCAGCAGCCAACCCGCCGGACCCCACGGCGACGAGCAGTACTTC. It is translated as CASSQPAGPHGDEQYF.

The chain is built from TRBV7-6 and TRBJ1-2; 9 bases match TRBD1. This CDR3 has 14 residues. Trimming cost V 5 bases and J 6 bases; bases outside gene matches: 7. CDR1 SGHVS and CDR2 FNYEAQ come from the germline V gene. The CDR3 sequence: CASSPTGGPHGYTF. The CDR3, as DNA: TGTGCCAGCAGCCCCACAGGGGGCCCGCATGGCTACACCTTC.

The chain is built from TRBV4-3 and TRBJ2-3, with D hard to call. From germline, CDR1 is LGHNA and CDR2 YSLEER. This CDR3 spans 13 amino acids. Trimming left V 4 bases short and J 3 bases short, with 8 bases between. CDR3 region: CASSRVGTDTQYF. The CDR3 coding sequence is TGCGCCAGCAGCCGAGTAGGAACAGATACGCAGTATTTT.

In nucleotides, the CDR3 is TGTGCCAGCAGCCCCGGGGACGGCTACGAGCAGTACTTC. Amino acids: CASSPGDGYEQYF. The chain links TRBV5-4 to TRBJ2-7; perhaps D is TRBD1 or TRBD2 (5 bases each). V was shortened by 4 bases and J by 3 bases, with 11 bases between the two germline ends. The germline V gene has CDR1 SGHNT and CDR2 YYREEE (reference sequence). CDR3 length: 13 amino acids.

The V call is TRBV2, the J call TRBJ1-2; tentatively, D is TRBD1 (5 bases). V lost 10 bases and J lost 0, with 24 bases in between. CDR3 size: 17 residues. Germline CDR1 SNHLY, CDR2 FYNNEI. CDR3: CANLLAGLEAPNYGYTF. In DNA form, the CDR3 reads TGTGCCAACCTTTTAGCGGGACTCGAAGCCCCTAACTATGGCTACACCTTC.

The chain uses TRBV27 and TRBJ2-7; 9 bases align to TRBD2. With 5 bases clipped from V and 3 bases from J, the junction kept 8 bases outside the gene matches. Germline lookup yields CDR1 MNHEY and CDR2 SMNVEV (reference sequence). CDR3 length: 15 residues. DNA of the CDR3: TGTGCCAGCAGTCAAGCGGGAGGTTCCCACTACGAGCAGTACTTC. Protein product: CASSQAGGSHYEQYF.

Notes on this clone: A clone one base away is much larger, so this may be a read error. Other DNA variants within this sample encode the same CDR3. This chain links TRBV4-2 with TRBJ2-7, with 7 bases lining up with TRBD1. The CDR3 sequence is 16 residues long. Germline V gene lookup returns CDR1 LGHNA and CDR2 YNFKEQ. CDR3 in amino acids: CASSQDDDRVSYEQYF. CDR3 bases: TGTGCCAGCAGTCAAGACGACGACAGGGTCAGCTACGAGCAGTACTTC.

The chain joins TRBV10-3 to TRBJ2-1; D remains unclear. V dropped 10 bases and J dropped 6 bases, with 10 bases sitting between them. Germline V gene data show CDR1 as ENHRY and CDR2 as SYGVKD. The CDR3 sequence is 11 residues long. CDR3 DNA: TGTGCCAGCCAGACTCCCAATGAGCAGTTCTTC. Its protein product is CASQTPNEQFF.

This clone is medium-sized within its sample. Here the CDR3 DNA reads TGTGCCAGCAGCTCCCGGGGAGCGGGAGGGCCTCGCGAGCAGTACTTC. Translation: CASSSRGAGGPREQYF. J is TRBJ2-7 and V is TRBV11-3, with 10 bases identical to TRBD2. The V gene end was trimmed by 4 bases and the J gene end by 6 bases; junction bases not matched to a gene: 12. The CDR3 contains 16 residues. Germline values: CDR1 SGHNT, CDR2 YENEEA.

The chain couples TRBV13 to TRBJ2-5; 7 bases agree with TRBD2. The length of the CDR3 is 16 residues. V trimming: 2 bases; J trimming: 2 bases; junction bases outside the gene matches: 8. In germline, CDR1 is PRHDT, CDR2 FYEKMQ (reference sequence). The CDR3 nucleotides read TGTGCCAGCAGCTTAAGGCCTAGCGGACCTCAAGAGACCCAGTACTTC. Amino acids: CASSLRPSGPQETQYF.